This T cell receptor beta chain derives from a study of shared clonotypes between healthy human individuals. Study summary: The study used three CD4 naive, three CD4 memory, two CD8 naive and one CD8 memory plate per donor. Study-wide results and limits: Among non-shared clonotypes, generation probabilities were lower than among those shared by all four donors. What rarefaction showed was incomplete sorted-subset sequencing despite large depth.

In the case of this clone: Its antigen remains unidentified.

Naive CD8 populations comprised CD45RO-negative cells positively selected for CCR7, excluding terminally differentiated effector memory CD45RA+ cells. It was at deep level that the assay was run. Profiled with immunoSEQ multiplex PCR; TCRdb holds only in-frame clones, not every one. In the table there are a few hundred thousand clones, about 95% of which are singletons. With V trimmed by 5 bases and J by 2 bases, 5 bases remained unmatched. The CDR3 is 14 residues long. Germline values: CDR1 MNHNY, CDR2 SVGAGI (reference sequence). The specimen was naive CD8+ T cells sorted from blood. The sequence was collected from a woman in her twenties or thirties in good health. J is TRBJ2-7 and V is TRBV6-6; 8 bases agree with TRBD2. In DNA, the CDR3 is TGTGCCAGCAGTCTCGGGGGGGACGCCTACGAGCAGTACTTC. Its protein is CASSLGGDAYEQYF.